The text below deals with one T cell receptor (beta chain). Antigen unknown. The germline V gene has CDR1 SGDLS and CDR2 YYNGEE. There are 13 residues in the CDR3. V was cut by 0 bases and J by 4 bases, with 5 bases left in between. These data originate in a study of cytomegalovirus exposure and HLA in healthy donors. Study outcomes and limitations: Specificity for CMV antigens was confirmed in vitro for a few of the CMV-associated chains.

The assay was immunoSEQ multiplex PCR, and TCRdb's table has in-frame clones only and misses some. Of about 140,000 clones in the sample, approximately 89% were seen once. The chain is built from TRBV9 and TRBJ2-1; no clear D. The material sequenced was PBMCs. The TCR sequence derives from a man between 18 and 29 years old in good health and CMV-seronegative. The DNA for the CDR3 is TGTGCCAGCAGCGTAGATCTTTACAATGAGCAGTTCTTC. Amino acid sequence: CASSVDLYNEQFF.